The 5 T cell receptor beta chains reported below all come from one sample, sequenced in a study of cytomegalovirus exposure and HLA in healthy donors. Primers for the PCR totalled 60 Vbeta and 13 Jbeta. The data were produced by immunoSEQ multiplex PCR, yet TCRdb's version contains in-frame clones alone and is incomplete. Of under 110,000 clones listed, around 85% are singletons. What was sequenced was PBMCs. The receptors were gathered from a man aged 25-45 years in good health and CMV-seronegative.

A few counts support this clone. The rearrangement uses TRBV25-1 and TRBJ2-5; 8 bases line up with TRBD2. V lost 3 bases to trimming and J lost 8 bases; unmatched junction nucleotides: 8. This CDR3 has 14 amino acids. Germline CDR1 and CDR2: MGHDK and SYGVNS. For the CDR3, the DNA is TGTGCCAGCAGTGATGTCGGACTAGCTGGTACCCAGTACTTC. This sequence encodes CASSDVGLAGTQYF.

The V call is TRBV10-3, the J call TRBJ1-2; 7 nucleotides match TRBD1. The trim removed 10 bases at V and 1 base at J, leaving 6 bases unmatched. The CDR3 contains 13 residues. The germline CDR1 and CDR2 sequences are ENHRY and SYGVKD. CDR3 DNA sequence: TGTGCCACAGGACAGGCCGTTAACTATGGCTACACCTTC. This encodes CATGQAVNYGYTF.

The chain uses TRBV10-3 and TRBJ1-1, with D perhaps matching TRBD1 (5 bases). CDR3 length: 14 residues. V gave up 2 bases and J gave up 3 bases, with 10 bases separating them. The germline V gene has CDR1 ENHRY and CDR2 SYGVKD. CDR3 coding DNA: TGTGCCATCAGTGAGACAGGATCGGACACTGAAGCTTTCTTT. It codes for CAISETGSDTEAFF.

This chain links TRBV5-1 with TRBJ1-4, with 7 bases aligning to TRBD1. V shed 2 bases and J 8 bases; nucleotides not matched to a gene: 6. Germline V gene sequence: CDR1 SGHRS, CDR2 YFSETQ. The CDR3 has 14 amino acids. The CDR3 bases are TGCGCCAGCAGCTTAGACGGACAGGAGGAAAAACTGTTTTTT. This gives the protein CASSLDGQEEKLFF.

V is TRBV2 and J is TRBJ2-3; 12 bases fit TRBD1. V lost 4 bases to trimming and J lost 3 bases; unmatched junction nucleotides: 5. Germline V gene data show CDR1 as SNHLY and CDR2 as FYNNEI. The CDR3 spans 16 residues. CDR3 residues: CASSGRDRGLTDTQYF. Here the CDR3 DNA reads TGTGCCAGCAGTGGCCGGGACAGGGGGCTAACAGATACGCAGTATTTT.